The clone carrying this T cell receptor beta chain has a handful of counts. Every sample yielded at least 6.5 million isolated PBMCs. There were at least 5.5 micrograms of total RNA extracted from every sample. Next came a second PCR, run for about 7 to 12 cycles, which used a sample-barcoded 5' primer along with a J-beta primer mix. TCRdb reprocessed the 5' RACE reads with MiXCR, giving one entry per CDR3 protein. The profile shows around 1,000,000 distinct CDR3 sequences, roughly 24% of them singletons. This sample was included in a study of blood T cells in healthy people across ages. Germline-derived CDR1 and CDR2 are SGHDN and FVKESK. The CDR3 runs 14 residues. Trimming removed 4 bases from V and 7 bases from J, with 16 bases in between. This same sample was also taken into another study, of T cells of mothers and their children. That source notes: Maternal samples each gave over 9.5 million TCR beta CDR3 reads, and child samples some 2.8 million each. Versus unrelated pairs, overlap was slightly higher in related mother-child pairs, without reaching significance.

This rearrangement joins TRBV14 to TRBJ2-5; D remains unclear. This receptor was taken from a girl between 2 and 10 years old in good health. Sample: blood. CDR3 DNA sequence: TGTGCCAGCAGCCCTTACGCGACCTCGGGGACCCAGTACTTC. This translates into CASSPYATSGTQYF.